The 30 T cell receptor beta chains reported below all come from one sample, sequenced in a study of identical twins. MiXCR, applied by TCRdb to the 5' RACE reads, yields one record per CDR3 protein. Of around 250,000 distinct CDR3 sequences listed, more than 9.5% are singletons. The data also belong to a second study, concerning yellow fever vaccine responses in identical twins.

Sequences were obtained from memory (CD45RO+) T cells sorted from blood. The receptors here all came from a woman between 18 and 29 years old in good health.

The rearrangement links TRBV3-1 to TRBJ2-4; D perhaps matches TRBD1 (5 bases). The CDR3 runs 13 residues. V lost 1 base and J lost 8, with 9 bases in between. The V gene's germline CDR1 is LGHDT and CDR2 YNNKEL (reference sequence). CDR3 in amino acids: CASSQGRVDIQYF. The CDR3 nucleotides read TGTGCCAGCAGCCAAGGCAGGGTAGACATTCAGTACTTC.

This clonotype was seen many times. This rearrangement joins TRBV7-2 to TRBJ2-3, with TRBD1 identical over 7 bases. Per the germline V gene, CDR1 is SGHTA and CDR2 is FQGNSA. J was trimmed by 6 bases and V by 6 bases; bases with no gene match: 6. The CDR3 loop spans 13 amino acids. The CDR3 nucleotides are TGTGCCAGCAGACCAACAGGGGCCGATACGCAGTATTTT. Protein: CASRPTGADTQYF. Based on the CDR3 plus reference TRBV7-2 and TRBJ2-3, the full variable domain is GAGVSQSPSNKVTEKGKDVELRCDPISGHTALYWYRQSLGQGLEFLIYFQGNSAPDKSGLPSDRFSAERTGGSVSTLTIQRTQQEDSAVYLCASRPTGADTQYFGPGTRLTVL.

J is TRBJ2-2 and V is TRBV20-1; no firm D call. The V gene lost 4 bases and the J gene lost 0 bases, with 6 bases spanning the gap. Germline V gene data show CDR1 as DFQATT and CDR2 as SNEGSKA (reference sequence). This CDR3 region has 13 residues. The CDR3 sequence is CSAKHANTGELFF. Here the CDR3 DNA reads TGCAGTGCTAAGCATGCGAACACCGGGGAGCTGTTTTTT.

Of note for this clonotype: This may be a read error, as it is one base from a much larger clone. Written as DNA, the CDR3 is TGTGCTAGCAGCTTAAGGCTAGCCCATGATGGTGAGCAGTTCTTC. Protein sequence: CASSLRLAHDGEQFF. J is TRBJ2-1 and V is TRBV7-7, with D possibly TRBD2 on 5 matching bases. Germline lookup yields CDR1 SSHAT and CDR2 FNYEAQ (reference sequence). This CDR3 region has 15 residues.

This clonotype was observed a handful of times. The genes are TRBV7-2 and TRBJ2-1; 11 bases map to TRBD1. In germline, CDR1 is SGHTA, CDR2 FQGNSA. The CDR3 length is 15 residues. The V and J ends lost 5 bases and 6 bases, in that order; junction bases with no gene match: 6. In DNA, the CDR3 is TGTGCCAGCAGCCCTGGACAGGGGGCGTTCAATGAGCAGTTCTTC. Protein sequence: CASSPGQGAFNEQFF.

The chain links TRBV5-1 to TRBJ2-3; weak D call: TRBD2 (7 bases). The length of the CDR3 is 16 residues. The V end lost 0 bases, the J end lost 0 bases, and 11 bases lay between the germline ends. Per germline, CDR1 SGHRS and CDR2 YFSETQ. The CDR3 DNA reads TGCGCCAGCAGCTTGGATGGCGGGGGCAGCACAGATACGCAGTATTTT. Translation: CASSLDGGGSTDTQYF.

A few counts support this clonotype. This chain joins TRBV18 and TRBJ2-2, with a possible D match to TRBD1 (6 bases). Germline-derived CDR1 and CDR2 are KGHSH and LQKENI. Deletions cut 6 bases from V and 4 bases from J, with 9 bases between. This CDR3 comprises 13 residues. The CDR3 DNA is TGTGCCAGCTCTCCAGGGGTCACCGGGGAGCTGTTTTTT. It is translated as CASSPGVTGELFF.

V is TRBV5-5 and J is TRBJ2-1; 7 bases match TRBD2. Germline V gene lookup returns CDR1 SGHKS and CDR2 YYEKEE (reference sequence). The CDR3 is 13 residues long. V lost 4 bases and J lost 11; bases outside the gene matches: 9. The CDR3: CASSPSGLVQQFF. The CDR3 nucleotides are TGTGCCAGCAGCCCCTCCGGACTAGTCCAGCAGTTCTTC. Full variable domain (outside the CDR3, taken from reference TRBV5-5 and TRBJ2-1): DAGVTQSPTHLIKTRGQQVTLRCSPISGHKSVSWYQQVLGQGPQFIFQYYEKEERGRGNFPDRFSARQFPNYSSELNVNALLLGDSALYLCASSPSGLVQQFFGPGTRLTVL.

This clonotype was observed at least ten times. The chain carries TRBV12-3 or TRBV12-4 and TRBJ2-2, with D hard to call. CDR3 length equals 14 residues. V lost 3 bases, J lost 0 bases, and 5 bases lay in between. Here the CDR3 DNA reads TGTGCCAGCAGTTTTAAGGCGAACACCGGGGAGCTGTTTTTT. Translated: CASSFKANTGELFF.

V and J are TRBV7-8 and TRBJ1-5; weak D call: TRBD1 (6 bases). Trimming removed 3 bases from V and 5 bases from J, with 11 bases in between. The CDR3 length is 14 residues. The V gene's germline CDR1 is SGHVS and CDR2 FQNEAQ. The CDR3, as DNA: TGTGCCAGCAGCTTCCGGGACACGGATCAGCCCCAGCATTTT. It translates to CASSFRDTDQPQHF.

Only a few counts were recorded for this clonotype. CDR3 in DNA: TGCGCCAGCAGCCAAGGGACAGCAACTAACTATGGCTACACCTTC. Translating gives CASSQGTATNYGYTF. The rearrangement links TRBV4-1 to TRBJ1-2; D may be TRBD1 (6 bases). Germline V gives CDR1 MGHRA, CDR2 YSYEKL. V lost 1 base to trimming and J lost 0 bases, with 9 bases between them. The length of the CDR3 is 15 residues.

This clonotype was observed many times. J is TRBJ2-5 and V is TRBV20-1; perhaps TRBD1 as D (5 bases). Trimming left V 2 bases short and J 2 bases short, with 9 bases between. Per the germline V gene, CDR1 is DFQATT and CDR2 is SNEGSKA (reference sequence). This CDR3 has 13 residues. CDR3 loop: CSARFQGQETQYF. CDR3 DNA: TGCAGTGCTAGATTCCAGGGTCAAGAGACCCAGTACTTC.

This chain links TRBV5-1 with TRBJ1-4, with D tentatively TRBD1 (6 bases). The germline gives CDR1 SGHRS, CDR2 YFSETQ. The CDR3 runs 13 residues. V lost 4 bases and J 5 bases, leaving 9 bases between the germline ends. The CDR3 protein is CASSRGKNEKLFF. The CDR3 DNA reads TGCGCCAGCAGCAGGGGGAAAAATGAAAAACTGTTTTTT. The full variable domain, with the rest looked up from reference TRBV5-1 and TRBJ1-4, is KAGVTQTPRYLIKTRGQQVTLSCSPISGHRSVSWYQQTPGQGLQFLFEYFSETQRNKGNFPGRFSGRQFSNSRSEMNVSTLELGDSALYLCASSRGKNEKLFFGSGTQLSVL.

This chain links TRBV12-3 or TRBV12-4 with TRBJ2-2; TRBD1 is a possible D gene (6 bases). This CDR3 comprises 20 residues. Trimming took 5 bases from V and 5 from J, leaving 30 bases between them. The CDR3 nucleotides read TGTGCCAGCAGTCCATACCTAACCGGGACAACTCTTAGGTCTACCGGGGAGCTGTTTTTT. Translated, it gives CASSPYLTGTTLRSTGELFF.

This clonotype appeared a few times. J is TRBJ1-5 and V is TRBV24-1; D is unresolved. This CDR3 region has 17 residues. Trimming took 3 bases from V and 3 from J, leaving 17 bases between them. CDR1 is KGHDR, CDR2 SFDVKD, per germline. The DNA of the CDR3 is TGTGCCACCAGTGATGCCGGGCCCCCAGGCCTCAATCAGCCCCAGCATTTT. This translates into CATSDAGPPGLNQPQHF.

This clonotype turned up a few times. The chain carries TRBV5-6 and TRBJ2-7; D is perhaps TRBD1 (6 bases). Trimming took off 2 bases at V and 1 base at J, with 16 bases between the two ends. The germline CDR1 and CDR2 sequences are SGHDT and YYEEEE. The CDR3 totals 16 residues. For the CDR3, the DNA is TGTGCCAGCAGCTTACGTCAGGGGCATTATTCCTACGAGCAGTACTTC. Translating it yields CASSLRQGHYSYEQYF.

This clonotype came up many times. The V call is TRBV5-1, the J call TRBJ2-2; no firm D call. Germline-derived CDR1 and CDR2 are SGHRS and YFSETQ. With 3 bases removed from V and 3 bases from J, the gap between germline ends came to 3 bases. This CDR3 is 12 amino acids long. CDR3 sequence: CASSWDTGELFF. The CDR3 DNA reads TGCGCCAGCAGCTGGGACACCGGGGAGCTGTTTTTT. Looking up the rest from reference TRBV5-1 and TRBJ2-2 gives the full variable domain: KAGVTQTPRYLIKTRGQQVTLSCSPISGHRSVSWYQQTPGQGLQFLFEYFSETQRNKGNFPGRFSGRQFSNSRSEMNVSTLELGDSALYLCASSWDTGELFFGEGSRLTVL.

The sample holds many counts of this clonotype. The chain employs TRBV18 and TRBJ2-7; a possible D gene is TRBD2 (6 bases). CDR1 is KGHSH and CDR2 is LQKENI in the germline V gene. This CDR3 is built from 14 residues. V lost 2 bases to trimming and J lost 0 bases, with 8 bases between them. The CDR3 DNA is TGTGCCAGCTCACCAGGGGGGAGCTCCTACGAGCAGTACTTC. Its translation is CASSPGGSSYEQYF.

This clonotype was counted ten times or more. The V gene is TRBV7-2, the J gene TRBJ2-1, with D perhaps matching TRBD2 (6 bases). Trimming took off 5 bases at V and 7 bases at J, with 9 bases between the two ends. Per the germline V gene, CDR1 is SGHTA and CDR2 is FQGNSA. This CDR3 spans 12 amino acids. CDR3 in amino acids: CASSRGGNEQFF. CDR3 in DNA: TGTGCCAGCAGCCGAGGAGGGAATGAGCAGTTCTTC.

In its sample, this clonotype was seen a few times. The rearrangement links TRBV18 to TRBJ2-7; 7 bases match TRBD1. The V gene end was trimmed by 2 bases and the J gene end by 3 bases; junction bases not matched to a gene: 4. This CDR3 is 14 amino acids long. In germline, CDR1 is KGHSH, CDR2 LQKENI. The CDR3 sequence: CASSPDRELYEQYF. CDR3 bases: TGTGCCAGCTCACCAGACAGGGAGCTCTACGAGCAGTACTTC. Filled out from reference TRBV18 and TRBJ2-7, the complete variable domain reads NAGVMQNPRHLVRRRGQEARLRCSPMKGHSHVYWYRQLPEEGLKFMVYLQKENIIDESGMPKERFSAEFPKEGPSILRIQQVVRGDSAAYFCASSPDRELYEQYFGPGTRLTVT.

This clonotype was counted only a few times. The chain couples TRBV12-3 or TRBV12-4 to TRBJ2-3, with no clear D. The CDR3 is 11 residues long. V was clipped by 7 bases and J by 10 bases, with 12 bases between them. CDR3 nucleotides: TGTGCCAGCACTTCAAGAAGCGCGCAGTATTTT. Translated, it gives CASTSRSAQYF.

The CDR3 sequence: CASSPPGTVNNEQFF. DNA for the CDR3: TGTGCCAGCAGCCCGCCGGGGACGGTTAACAATGAGCAGTTCTTC. The chain employs TRBV7-9 and TRBJ2-1; the D gene could be TRBD1 or TRBD2 (5 bases each). Trimming stripped 5 bases from V and 5 bases from J, with 16 bases between. This CDR3 has 15 amino acids. Germline CDR1 SEHNR, CDR2 FQNEAQ (reference sequence).

This clonotype has only a few counts. The rearrangement joins TRBV4-1 to TRBJ2-7; 7 nucleotides align to TRBD2. The CDR3 contains 19 residues. The ends lost 1 base at V and 0 bases at J; junction bases unmatched: 15. The germline CDR1 and CDR2 sequences are MGHRA and YSYEKL. DNA for the CDR3: TGCGCCAGCAGCCAAGTTGGGGGTAGACGCCGGGAGGCCTCCTACGAGCAGTACTTC. This codes for CASSQVGGRRREASYEQYF.

On this clonotype itself: One junction end disagrees with the germline gene, perhaps due to a read error. This chain joins TRBV4-3 and TRBJ2-2; D may be TRBD2 (7 bases). The CDR3 spans 17 residues. Germline assignment: CDR1 LGHNA and CDR2 YSLEER. CDR3 DNA sequence: TGCGCCAGCATCCAAAAAGGGGGGGCGGGGAACACCGGGGAGCTGTTTTTT. It yields the protein CASIQKGGAGNTGELFF.

The chain combines TRBV28 with TRBJ2-5; 10 positions match TRBD2. The CDR3 runs 16 residues. CDR1 and CDR2 from the germline V gene are MDHEN and SYDVKM. The V and J ends lost 6 bases and 5 bases, in that order; junction bases with no gene match: 12. Here the CDR3 reads CASSSTGTSETETQYF. The CDR3 DNA reads as TGTGCCAGCAGCTCTACCGGGACTAGCGAGACGGAGACCCAGTACTTC. The full variable domain, rest sourced from reference TRBV28 and TRBJ2-5, is DVKVTQSSRYLVKRTGEKVFLECVQDMDHENMFWYRQDPGLGLRLIYFSYDVKMKEKGDIPEGYSVSREKKERFSLILESASTNQTSMYLCASSSTGTSETETQYFGPGTRLLVL.

The DNA of the CDR3 is TGTGCCAGCAGCTTATACTCACTAGCGGGAGGGACAGATACGCAGTATTTT. Its translation is CASSLYSLAGGTDTQYF. The chain couples TRBV7-8 to TRBJ2-3, with TRBD2 matching 13 bases. Germline V lookup: CDR1 SGHVS, CDR2 FQNEAQ. This CDR3 comprises 17 residues. V was pared by 2 bases and J by 3 bases, with 5 bases of the junction left unmatched.

The chain employs TRBV20-1 and TRBJ1-5, with D hard to call. CDR3 size: 14 residues. V gave up 3 bases and J gave up 3 bases, with 12 bases separating them. Germline V CDR1 and CDR2: DFQATT, SNEGSKA (reference sequence). This chain's CDR3 is CSASAQGLNQPQHF. The CDR3 nucleotides read TGCAGTGCTAGTGCGCAAGGACTCAATCAGCCCCAGCATTTT.

This clonotype was picked up many times. The chain is built from TRBV18 and TRBJ2-1, with 11 nucleotides matching TRBD2. V lost 5 bases, J lost 2 bases, and 5 bases stayed unmatched. Germline CDR1 is KGHSH and CDR2 is LQKENI. This CDR3 is built from 16 residues. CDR3 sequence: CASSYGTSGTYNEQFF. As DNA, the CDR3 is TGTGCCAGCTCATATGGGACTAGCGGAACCTACAATGAGCAGTTCTTC.

This clonotype was counted ten times or more. This chain connects TRBV7-9 to TRBJ2-2; D possibly corresponds to TRBD1 (6 bases). The V end lost 5 bases, the J end lost 6 bases, and 13 bases lay between the germline ends. The CDR3 runs to 14 residues. Germline assignment: CDR1 SEHNR and CDR2 FQNEAQ (reference sequence). The CDR3 DNA sequence: TGTGCCAGCAGCCTTTACAGGGAGTCCGGGGAGCTGTTTTTT. It is translated as CASSLYRESGELFF.

A single count supports this clonotype. This CDR3 reads CASSSRNYEQYF. The CDR3 DNA reads as TGTGCCAGCAGTTCACGGAACTACGAGCAGTACTTC. The genes are TRBV28 and TRBJ2-7; D call uncertain. Germline lookup yields CDR1 MDHEN and CDR2 SYDVKM. The germline V and J ends were trimmed by 4 bases and 3 bases, with 7 bases remaining between them. The CDR3 sequence is 12 residues long.